This TCR beta chain originates from a study of blood T cell repertoires in COVID-19. About the research overall: Donors in the United States, Italy and Spain gave samples during acute or convalescent COVID-19. Sources were T cells, B-cell-depleted T cells, or PBMCs; the material itself was cDNA or gDNA.

Methods used by the authors: Estimates of nucleated cell counts were drawn from the amplification of reference gene primers. The data were produced by immunoSEQ multiplex PCR, yet TCRdb's version contains in-frame clones alone and is incomplete. The DNA gave D and trimming, while V, J and clone size come from that table. The sample includes 150,000 to 200,000 clones, around 90% of them seen just once. This receptor was obtained from a man between 60 and 70 years old with active or convalescent COVID-19. Material for sequencing was peripheral blood.

For the CDR3, the DNA is TGTGCCAGCAGCCTCCCAGGGGGGTCCGGGGAGCTGTTTTTT. The encoded protein is CASSLPGGSGELFF. The chain combines TRBV5-4 with TRBJ2-2, with D possibly matching TRBD1 (7 bases). Per germline, CDR1 SGHNT and CDR2 YYREEE (reference sequence). The CDR3 has 14 amino acids. Trimming cost V 4 bases and J 6 bases, with 13 bases left between them.